This is a list of T cell receptor beta chains from one sample in a study of regulatory T cells in long-lasting Graves disease. TCRdb reanalysed the multiplex PCR reads using MiXCR and keeps one entry per CDR3 protein. The sample has about 540,000 distinct CDR3 sequences; approximately 13% are singletons. These data also featured in a second study, about T cells in Graves' hyperthyroidism and ophthalmopathy.

Sequenced here: peripheral blood mononuclear cells (PBMCs), sampled at new diagnosis, from a patient treated with antithyroid drugs. These receptors were taken from a man aged 25 to 40 with Graves disease. CDR3s include the opening cysteine and the closing phenylalanine or tryptophan. The D gene is left open where the match is weak. Clone size is shown for a subset of rows, as once, few, many or a class of expanded clone.

cdr3_aa cdr3_nt j_call clone_size d_call v_call
CASSLPIAGNNEQFF TGCGCCAGCAGCCTCCCGATAGCGGGCAACAATGAGCAGTTCTTC TRBJ2-1 many TRBD2 TRBV5-1
CASSVVGSYEQYF TGTGCCAGCAGTGTGGTGGGTTCCTACGAGCAGTACTTC TRBJ2-7 many NA TRBV2
CAISESGLAGVIPFF TGTGCCATCAGTGAGTCGGGACTAGCGGGAGTGATTCCGTTCTTC TRBJ2-1 many TRBD2 TRBV10-3
CASSSPQRGTSYEQYF TGTGCCAGCAGTTCCCCTCAAAGGGGTACAAGCTACGAGCAGTACTTC TRBJ2-7 many NA TRBV28
CASSLTPGPSYEQYF TGTGCCAGCAGCCTCACACCGGGACCCTCCTACGAGCAGTACTTC TRBJ2-7 NA NA TRBV3-1
CASTQGQGNEQFF TGTGCCAGCACCCAGGGACAGGGGAATGAGCAGTTCTTC TRBJ2-1 many TRBD1 TRBV7-9
CASSQDSGTQYF TGTGCCAGCAGCCAAGATTCGGGTACCCAGTACTTC TRBJ2-5 few NA TRBV3-1
CATSRITGAQLF TGTGCCACCAGCAGAATAACAGGGGCCCAGCTCTTC TRBJ2-1 many TRBD1 TRBV15
CSVREANEQFF TGCAGCGTTCGGGAAGCTAATGAGCAGTTCTTC TRBJ2-1 NA NA TRBV29-1
CATRDRGAGANVLTF TGCGCCACACGGGACAGGGGGGCTGGGGCCAACGTCCTGACTTTC TRBJ2-6 NA TRBD1 TRBV10-2
CASSTREGRNEKLFF TGCGCCAGCAGCACGCGAGAAGGGAGGAATGAAAAACTGTTTTTT TRBJ1-4 few NA TRBV5-1
CASRGRLLTFRREAPEDTQYF TGTGCCAGCAGGGGGAGGCTTTTGACGTTTCGGCGGGAGGCCCCCGAAGATACGCAGTATTTT TRBJ2-3 many TRBD2 TRBV7-2
CASSSLGQGNTEAFF TGTGCCAGCAGTTCTCTGGGACAGGGGAACACTGAAGCTTTCTTT TRBJ1-1 many TRBD1 TRBV28
CASSPTDKNQPQHF TGTGCCAGCAGCCCGACGGACAAGAATCAGCCCCAGCATTTT TRBJ1-5 many NA TRBV6-1
CASHGPYEQYF TGTGCCAGCCACGGGCCCTACGAGCAGTACTTC TRBJ2-7 NA NA TRBV6-1
CASSPQPGTSGDEQYF TGTGCCAGCTCACCCCAACCCGGGACTAGCGGGGACGAGCAGTACTTC TRBJ2-7 NA TRBD2 TRBV9